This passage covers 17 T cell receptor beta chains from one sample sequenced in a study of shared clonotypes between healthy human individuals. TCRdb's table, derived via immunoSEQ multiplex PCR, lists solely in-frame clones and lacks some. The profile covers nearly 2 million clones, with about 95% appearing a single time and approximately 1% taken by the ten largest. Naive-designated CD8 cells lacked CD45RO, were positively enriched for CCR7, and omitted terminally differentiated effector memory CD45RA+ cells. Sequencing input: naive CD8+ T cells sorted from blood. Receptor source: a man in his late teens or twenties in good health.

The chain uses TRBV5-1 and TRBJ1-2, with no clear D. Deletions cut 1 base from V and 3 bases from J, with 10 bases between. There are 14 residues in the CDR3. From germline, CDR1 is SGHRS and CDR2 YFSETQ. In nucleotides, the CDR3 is TGCGCCAGCAGCTTGAGCCCGATTTACTATGGCTACACCTTC. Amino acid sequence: CASSLSPIYYGYTF.

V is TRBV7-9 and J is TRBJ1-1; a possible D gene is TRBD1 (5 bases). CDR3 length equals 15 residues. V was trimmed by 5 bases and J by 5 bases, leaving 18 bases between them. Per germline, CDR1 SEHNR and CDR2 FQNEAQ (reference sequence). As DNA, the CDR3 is TGTGCCAGCAGCGCGGCCCAGGGTGAGGGAACTGAAGCTTTCTTT. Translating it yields CASSAAQGEGTEAFF.

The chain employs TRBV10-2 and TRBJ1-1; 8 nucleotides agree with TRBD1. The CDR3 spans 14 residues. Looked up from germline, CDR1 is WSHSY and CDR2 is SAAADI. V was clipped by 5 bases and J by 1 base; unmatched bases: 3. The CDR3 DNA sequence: TGCGCCAGCAGTATGGGGACAGGGAACACTGAAGCTTTCTTT. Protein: CASSMGTGNTEAFF.

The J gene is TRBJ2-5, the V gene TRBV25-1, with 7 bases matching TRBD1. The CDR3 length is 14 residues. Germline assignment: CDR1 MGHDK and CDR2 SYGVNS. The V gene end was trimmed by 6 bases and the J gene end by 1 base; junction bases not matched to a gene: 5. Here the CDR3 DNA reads TGTGCCAGCAGAATAGGGACAGCCCAAGAGACCCAGTACTTC. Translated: CASRIGTAQETQYF.

DNA of the CDR3: TGTGCCAGTACCCCTCCCTGGTCGTACAATGAGCAGTTCTTC. This encodes CASTPPWSYNEQFF. The chain employs TRBV19 and TRBJ2-1; D gene ambiguous. Trimming stripped 7 bases from V and 4 bases from J, with 14 bases between. Germline assignment: CDR1 LNHDA and CDR2 SQIVND (reference sequence). The CDR3 sequence is 14 residues long.

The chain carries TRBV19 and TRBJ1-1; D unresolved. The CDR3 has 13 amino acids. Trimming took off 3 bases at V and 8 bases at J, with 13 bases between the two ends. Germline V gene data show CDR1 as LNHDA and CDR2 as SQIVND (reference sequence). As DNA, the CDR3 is TGTGCCAGTAGTATGAGGCTAGGATTGGAAGCTTTCTTT. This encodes CASSMRLGLEAFF.

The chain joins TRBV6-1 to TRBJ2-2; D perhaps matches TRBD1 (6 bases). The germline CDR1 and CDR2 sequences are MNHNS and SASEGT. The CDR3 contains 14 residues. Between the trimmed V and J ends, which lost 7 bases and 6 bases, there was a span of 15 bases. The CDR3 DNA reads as TGTGCCAGCAACAGGGTAGAATTCGCCGGGGAGCTGTTTTTT. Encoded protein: CASNRVEFAGELFF.

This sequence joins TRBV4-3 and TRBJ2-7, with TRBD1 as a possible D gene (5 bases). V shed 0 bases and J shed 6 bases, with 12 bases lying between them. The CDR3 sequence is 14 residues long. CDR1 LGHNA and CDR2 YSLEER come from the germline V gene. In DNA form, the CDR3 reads TGCGCCAGCAGCCAAGATAGGGTGGGGCGCGAGCAGTACTTC. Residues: CASSQDRVGREQYF.

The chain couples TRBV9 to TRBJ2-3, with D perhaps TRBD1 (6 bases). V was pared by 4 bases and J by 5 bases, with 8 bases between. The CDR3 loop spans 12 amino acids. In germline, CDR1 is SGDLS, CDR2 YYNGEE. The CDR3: CASSLQGDTQYF. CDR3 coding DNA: TGTGCCAGCAGCCTACAGGGAGATACGCAGTATTTT.

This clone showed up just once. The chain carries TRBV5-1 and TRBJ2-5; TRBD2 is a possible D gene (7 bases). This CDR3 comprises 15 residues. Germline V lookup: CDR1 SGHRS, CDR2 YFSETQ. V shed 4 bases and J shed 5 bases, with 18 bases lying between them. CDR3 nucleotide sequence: TGCGCCAGCAGCGGGGAGGGGGGCATCGGTGAGACCCAGTACTTC. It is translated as CASSGEGGIGETQYF.

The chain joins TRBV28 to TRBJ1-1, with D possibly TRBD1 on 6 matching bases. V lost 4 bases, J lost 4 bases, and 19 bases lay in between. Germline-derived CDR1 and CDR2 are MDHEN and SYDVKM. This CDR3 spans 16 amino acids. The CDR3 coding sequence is TGTGCCAGCAGTTCGTGGCAGGGGTCCGGGGGCACTGAAGCTTTCTTT. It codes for CASSSWQGSGGTEAFF.

The CDR3 bases are TGTGCCAGCAGCCAAAGTTTGCCCTACGAGCAGTACTTC. This gives the protein CASSQSLPYEQYF. This chain connects TRBV7-9 to TRBJ2-7; D uncertain. The CDR3 is made up of 13 amino acids. From germline, CDR1 is SEHNR and CDR2 FQNEAQ (reference sequence). Trimming removed 5 bases from V and 2 bases from J, with 10 bases in between.

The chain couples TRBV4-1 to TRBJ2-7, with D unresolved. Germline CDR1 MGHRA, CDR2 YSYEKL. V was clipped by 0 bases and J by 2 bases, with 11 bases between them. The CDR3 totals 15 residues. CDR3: CASSQDNAEPYEQYF. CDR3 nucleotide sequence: TGCGCCAGCAGCCAAGATAACGCAGAGCCCTACGAGCAGTACTTC.

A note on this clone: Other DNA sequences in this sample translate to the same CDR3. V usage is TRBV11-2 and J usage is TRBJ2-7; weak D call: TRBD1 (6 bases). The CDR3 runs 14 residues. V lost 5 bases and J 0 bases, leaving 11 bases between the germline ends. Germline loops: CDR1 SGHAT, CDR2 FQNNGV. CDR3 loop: CASSPDRSSYEQYF. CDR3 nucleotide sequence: TGTGCCAGCAGCCCGGACAGAAGCTCCTACGAGCAGTACTTC.

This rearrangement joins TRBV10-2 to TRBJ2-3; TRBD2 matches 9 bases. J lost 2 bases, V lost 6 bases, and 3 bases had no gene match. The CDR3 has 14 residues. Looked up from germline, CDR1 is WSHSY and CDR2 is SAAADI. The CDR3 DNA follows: TGCGCCAGCAGATTAGCGGGAGACACAGATACGCAGTATTTT. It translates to CASRLAGDTDTQYF.

As DNA, the CDR3 is TGTGCCAGCAGTGATCCCTGGGTAGATACGCAGTATTTT. Its protein is CASSDPWVDTQYF. The V and J genes are TRBV6-1 and TRBJ2-3; D is undetermined. Germline V gene data show CDR1 as MNHNS and CDR2 as SASEGT. This CDR3 comprises 13 residues. The germline V and J ends were trimmed by 3 bases and 5 bases, with 9 bases remaining between them.

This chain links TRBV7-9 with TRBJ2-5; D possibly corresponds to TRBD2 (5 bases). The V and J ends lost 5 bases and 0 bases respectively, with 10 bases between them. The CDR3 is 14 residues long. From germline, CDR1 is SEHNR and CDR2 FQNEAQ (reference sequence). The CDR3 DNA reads TGTGCCAGCAGCCCCGAGGGCAACCAAGAGACCCAGTACTTC. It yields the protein CASSPEGNQETQYF.